The 9 T cell receptor beta chains below come from one sample, sequenced in a study of T cell responses to AZD1222 COVID-19 vaccine. The repertoire was sequenced with immunoSEQ multiplex PCR; TCRdb's copy has only in-frame clones and lacks some. Among 100,000 to 150,000 clones listed, roughly 85% were seen once. The sequenced sample was peripheral blood, obtained 28 days after the second dose of the MenACWY control vaccine. Receptors were obtained from an adult who received the MenACWY meningococcal vaccine as a control.

The chain joins TRBV6-5 to TRBJ1-2, with 7 bases that match TRBD1. Trimming removed 6 bases from V and 5 bases from J; junction bases left unmatched: 6. Germline CDR1 is MNHEY and CDR2 is SVGAGI. This CDR3 contains 13 residues. CDR3: CASRTGQTYGYTF. DNA for the CDR3: TGTGCCAGCAGAACGGGACAGACGTATGGCTACACCTTC.

The J gene is TRBJ2-1, the V gene TRBV25-1; no firm D call. Trimming left V 3 bases short and J 2 bases short, with 11 bases between. The V gene's germline CDR1 is MGHDK and CDR2 SYGVNS. There are 15 residues in the CDR3. The CDR3 region has the DNA TGTGCCAGCAGTGACCGGAGCAGCGCCTACAATGAGCAGTTCTTC. Amino acids: CASSDRSSAYNEQFF.

The CDR3 loop reads CASSTPRGTDTQYF. The CDR3, as DNA: TGTGCCAGCAGTACCCCAAGGGGAACAGATACGCAGTATTTT. The chain uses TRBV28 and TRBJ2-3; D is possibly TRBD1 (5 bases). The CDR3 is made up of 14 amino acids. V dropped 5 bases and J dropped 3 bases, with 12 bases sitting between them. Per germline, CDR1 MDHEN and CDR2 SYDVKM.

The gene calls are TRBV3-1 (or the pseudogene TRBV3-2) and TRBJ1-2; 8 nucleotides agree with TRBD1. V shed 6 bases and J 6 bases; nucleotides not matched to a gene: 9. The CDR3 sequence is 14 residues long. Germline V CDR1 and CDR2: LGHDT, YNNKEL (reference sequence). DNA for the CDR3: TGTGCCAGCAGACGAGGACAGGGTGAGGATGGCTACACCTTC. Protein: CASRRGQGEDGYTF.

The rearrangement joins TRBV21-1 to TRBJ1-2. TRBV21-1 is listed as a pseudogene. The CDR3 extends over 11 amino acids. The CDR3 DNA follows: TGTGCCAGCAGGGGCGGGGAAGGCTACACCTTC. Protein sequence: CASRGGEGYTF.

The chain employs TRBV20-1 and TRBJ1-2; TRBD1 is a possible D gene (5 bases). CDR1 DFQATT and CDR2 SNEGSKA come from the germline V gene (reference sequence). The CDR3 sequence is 11 residues long. V lost 6 bases, J lost 8 bases, and 13 bases lay in between. CDR3 bases: TGCAGTGCCAGCGACAGCAGGGGCTACACCTTC. Encoded protein: CSASDSRGYTF.

This chain links TRBV19 with TRBJ2-1, with D unclear. Germline V lookup: CDR1 LNHDA, CDR2 SQIVND (reference sequence). The ends were cut back, 3 bases at V and 6 bases at J, with 6 bases in the middle. The CDR3 covers 12 residues. The CDR3 spells CASSITPNEQFF. The DNA for the CDR3 is TGTGCCAGTAGTATCACCCCCAATGAGCAGTTCTTC.

This chain links TRBV11-2 with TRBJ2-1, with TRBD1 matching over 10 bases. CDR1 SGHAT and CDR2 FQNNGV come from the germline V gene. The CDR3 has 16 residues. V was clipped by 5 bases and J by 6 bases; unmatched bases: 10. The CDR3, as DNA: TGTGCCAGCAGCCTCCGGGAAAGGACAGGGGGCAATGAGCAGTTCTTC. It codes for CASSLRERTGGNEQFF.

The gene calls are TRBV21-1 and TRBJ2-2. TRBV21-1 is classified as a pseudogene. CDR3 size: 18 residues. CDR3 in amino acids: CASSNLRDPLLNTGELFF. The CDR3 DNA is TGTGCCAGCAGCAACCTCCGGGACCCTCTTTTAAACACCGGGGAGCTGTTTTTT.